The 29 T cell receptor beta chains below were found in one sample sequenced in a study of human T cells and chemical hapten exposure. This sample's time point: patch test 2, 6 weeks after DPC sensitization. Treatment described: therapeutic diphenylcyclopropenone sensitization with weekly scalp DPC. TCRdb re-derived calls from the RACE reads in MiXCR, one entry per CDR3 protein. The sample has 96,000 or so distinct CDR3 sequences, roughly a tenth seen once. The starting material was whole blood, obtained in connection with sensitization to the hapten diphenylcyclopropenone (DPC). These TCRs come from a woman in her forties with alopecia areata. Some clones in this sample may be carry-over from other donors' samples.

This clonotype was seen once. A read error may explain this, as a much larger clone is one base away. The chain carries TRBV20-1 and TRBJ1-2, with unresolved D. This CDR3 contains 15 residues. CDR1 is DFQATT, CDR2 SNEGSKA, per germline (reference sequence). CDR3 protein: CSSSNLRRSGDGYTF. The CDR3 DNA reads TGCAGTTCTAGCAATCTTCGGAGGAGTGGAGATGGCTACACCTTC.

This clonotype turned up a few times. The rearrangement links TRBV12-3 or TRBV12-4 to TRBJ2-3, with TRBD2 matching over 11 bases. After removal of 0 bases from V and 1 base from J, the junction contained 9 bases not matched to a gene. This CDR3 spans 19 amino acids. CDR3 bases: TGTGCCAGCAGTTTAGCCGGGACTAGCGGCCTAATAGGCACAGATACGCAGTATTTT. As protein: CASSLAGTSGLIGTDTQYF.

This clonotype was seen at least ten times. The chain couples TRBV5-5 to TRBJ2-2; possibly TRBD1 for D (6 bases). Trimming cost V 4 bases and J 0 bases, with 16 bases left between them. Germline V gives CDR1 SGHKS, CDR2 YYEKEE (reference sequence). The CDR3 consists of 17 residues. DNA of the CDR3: TGTGCCAGCAGCCTCCTGCCCGGGACAACGAACACCGGGGAGCTGTTTTTT. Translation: CASSLLPGTTNTGELFF.

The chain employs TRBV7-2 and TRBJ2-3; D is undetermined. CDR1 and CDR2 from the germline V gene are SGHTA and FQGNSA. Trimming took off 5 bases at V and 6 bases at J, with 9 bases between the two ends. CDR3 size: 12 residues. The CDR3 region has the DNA TGTGCCAGCAGCGGACCATCGGATACGCAGTATTTT. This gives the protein CASSGPSDTQYF.

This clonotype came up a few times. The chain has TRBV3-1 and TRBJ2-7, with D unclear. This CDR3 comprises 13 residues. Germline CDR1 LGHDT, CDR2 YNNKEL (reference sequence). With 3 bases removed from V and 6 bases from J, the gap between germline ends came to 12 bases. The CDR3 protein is CASSQPSSSEQYF. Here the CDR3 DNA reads TGTGCCAGCAGCCAGCCCAGCTCATCCGAGCAGTACTTC.

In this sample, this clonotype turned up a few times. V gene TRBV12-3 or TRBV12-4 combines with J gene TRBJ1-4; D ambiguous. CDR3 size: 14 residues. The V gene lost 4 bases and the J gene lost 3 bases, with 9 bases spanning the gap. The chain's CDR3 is CASSSELPNEKLFF. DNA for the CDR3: TGTGCCAGCAGTTCCGAGTTGCCTAATGAAAAACTGTTTTTT.

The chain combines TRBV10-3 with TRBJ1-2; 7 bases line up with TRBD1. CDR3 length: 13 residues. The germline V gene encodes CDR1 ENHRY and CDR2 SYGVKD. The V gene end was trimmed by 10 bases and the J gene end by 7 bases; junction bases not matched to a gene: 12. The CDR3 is CATSQGTAIGYTF. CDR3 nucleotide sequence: TGTGCCACCTCACAGGGGACGGCTATTGGCTACACCTTC.

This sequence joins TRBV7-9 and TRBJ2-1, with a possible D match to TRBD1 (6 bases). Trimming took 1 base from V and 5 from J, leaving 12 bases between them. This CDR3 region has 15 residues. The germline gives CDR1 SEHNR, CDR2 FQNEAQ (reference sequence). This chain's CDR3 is CASSLVRGAHNEQFF. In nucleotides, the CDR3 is TGTGCCAGCAGCTTAGTCAGGGGCGCCCACAATGAGCAGTTCTTC.

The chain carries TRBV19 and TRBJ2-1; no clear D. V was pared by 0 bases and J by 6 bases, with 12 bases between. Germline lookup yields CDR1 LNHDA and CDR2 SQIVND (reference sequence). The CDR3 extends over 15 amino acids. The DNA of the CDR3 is TGTGCCAGTAGTATAGACAGGTATAGCTCCAATGAGCAGTTCTTC. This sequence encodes CASSIDRYSSNEQFF.

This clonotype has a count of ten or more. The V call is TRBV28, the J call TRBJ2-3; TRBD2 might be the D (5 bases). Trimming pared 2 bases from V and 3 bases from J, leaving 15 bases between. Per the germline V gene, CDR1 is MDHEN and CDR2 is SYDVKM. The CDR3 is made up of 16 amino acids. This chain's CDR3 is CASSLGSGSRTDTQYF. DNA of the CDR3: TGTGCCAGCAGTTTAGGAAGCGGAAGCCGAACAGATACGCAGTATTTT. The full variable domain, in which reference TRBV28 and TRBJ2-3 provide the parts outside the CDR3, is DVKVTQSSRYLVKRTGEKVFLECVQDMDHENMFWYRQDPGLGLRLIYFSYDVKMKEKGDIPEGYSVSREKKERFSLILESASTNQTSMYLCASSLGSGSRTDTQYFGPGTRLTVL.

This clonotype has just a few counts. The DNA of the CDR3 is TGTGCCAGCAGGTGGGGGGTAGCTTCCTACGAGCAGTACTTC. It encodes CASRWGVASYEQYF. V is TRBV7-2 and J is TRBJ2-7; maybe TRBD2 (6 bases). The CDR3 is 14 amino acids. V lost 6 bases, J lost 1 base, and 13 bases lay in between. Per the germline V gene, CDR1 is SGHTA and CDR2 is FQGNSA. Complete variable domain (other parts from reference TRBV7-2 and TRBJ2-7): GAGVSQSPSNKVTEKGKDVELRCDPISGHTALYWYRQSLGQGLEFLIYFQGNSAPDKSGLPSDRFSAERTGGSVSTLTIQRTQQEDSAVYLCASRWGVASYEQYFGPGTRLTVT.

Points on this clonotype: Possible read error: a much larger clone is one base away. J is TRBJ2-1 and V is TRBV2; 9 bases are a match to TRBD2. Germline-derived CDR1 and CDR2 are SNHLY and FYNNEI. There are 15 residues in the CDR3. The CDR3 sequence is CASNRLAGGANKQFF. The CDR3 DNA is TGTGCCAGCAATAGGCTGGCGGGAGGGGCCAATAAGCAGTTCTTC.

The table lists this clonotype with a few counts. CDR3 sequence (DNA): TGTGCCAGCAGTTTTATAGGACCCGGACGGGAGACCCAGTACTTC. Amino acid sequence: CASSFIGPGRETQYF. J is TRBJ2-5 and V is TRBV28; D gene uncertain. Per the germline V gene, CDR1 is MDHEN and CDR2 is SYDVKM. This CDR3 is 15 amino acids long. V was cut by 3 bases and J by 5 bases, with 16 bases left in between.

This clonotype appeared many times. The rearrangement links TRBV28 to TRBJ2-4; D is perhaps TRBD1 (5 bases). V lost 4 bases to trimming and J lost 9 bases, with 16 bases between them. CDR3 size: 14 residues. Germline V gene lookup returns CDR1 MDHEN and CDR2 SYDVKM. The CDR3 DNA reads TGTGCCAGCAGTTCAAGGGGAAGGGAAATCATTCAGTACTTC. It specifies CASSSRGREIIQYF.

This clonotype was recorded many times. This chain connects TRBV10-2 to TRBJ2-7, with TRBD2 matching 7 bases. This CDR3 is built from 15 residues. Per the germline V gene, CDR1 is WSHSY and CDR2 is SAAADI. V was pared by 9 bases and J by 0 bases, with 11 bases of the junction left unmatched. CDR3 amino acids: CASKEGLAASYEQYF. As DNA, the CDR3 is TGCGCCAGTAAGGAGGGGCTAGCGGCCTCCTACGAGCAGTACTTC.

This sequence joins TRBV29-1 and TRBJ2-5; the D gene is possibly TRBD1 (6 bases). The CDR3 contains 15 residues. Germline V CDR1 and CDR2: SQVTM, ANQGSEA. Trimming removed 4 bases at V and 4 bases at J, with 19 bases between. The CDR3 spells CSVVTQKQGTETQYF. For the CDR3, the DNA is TGCAGCGTTGTTACGCAGAAACAGGGAACAGAGACCCAGTACTTC. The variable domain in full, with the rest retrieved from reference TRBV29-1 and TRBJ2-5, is SAVISQKPSRDICQRGTSLTIQCQVDSQVTMMFWYRQQPGQSLTLIATANQGSEATYESGFVIDKFPISRPNLTFSTLTVSNMSPEDSSIYLCSVVTQKQGTETQYFGPGTRLLVL.

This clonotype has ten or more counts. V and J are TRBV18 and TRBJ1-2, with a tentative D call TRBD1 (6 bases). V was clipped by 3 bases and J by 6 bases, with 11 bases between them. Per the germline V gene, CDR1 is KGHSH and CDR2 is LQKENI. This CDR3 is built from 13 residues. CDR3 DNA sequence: TGTGCCAGCTCACCTTACAGGGAGGATGGCTACACCTTC. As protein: CASSPYREDGYTF.

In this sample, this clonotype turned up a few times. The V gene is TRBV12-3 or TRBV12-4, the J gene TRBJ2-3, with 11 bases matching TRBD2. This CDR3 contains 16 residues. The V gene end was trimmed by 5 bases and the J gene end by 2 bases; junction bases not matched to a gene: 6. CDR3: CASSAGTSGITDTQYF. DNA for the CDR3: TGTGCCAGCAGTGCCGGGACTAGCGGAATCACAGATACGCAGTATTTT.

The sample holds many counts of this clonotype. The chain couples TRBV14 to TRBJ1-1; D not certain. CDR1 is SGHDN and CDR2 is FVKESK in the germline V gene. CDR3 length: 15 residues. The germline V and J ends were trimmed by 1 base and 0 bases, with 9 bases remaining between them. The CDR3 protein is CASSQAGALNTEAFF. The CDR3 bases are TGTGCCAGCAGCCAAGCAGGCGCCCTGAACACTGAAGCTTTCTTT.

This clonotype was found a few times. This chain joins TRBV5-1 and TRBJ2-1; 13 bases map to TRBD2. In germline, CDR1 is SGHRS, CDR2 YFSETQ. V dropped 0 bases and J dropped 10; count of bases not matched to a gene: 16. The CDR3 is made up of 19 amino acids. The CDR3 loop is CASSLGGRGLAGVLREQFF. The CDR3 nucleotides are TGCGCCAGCAGCTTGGGAGGTCGAGGACTAGCGGGAGTTTTACGGGAGCAGTTCTTC. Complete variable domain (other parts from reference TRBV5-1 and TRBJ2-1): KAGVTQTPRYLIKTRGQQVTLSCSPISGHRSVSWYQQTPGQGLQFLFEYFSETQRNKGNFPGRFSGRQFSNSRSEMNVSTLELGDSALYLCASSLGGRGLAGVLREQFFGPGTRLTVL.

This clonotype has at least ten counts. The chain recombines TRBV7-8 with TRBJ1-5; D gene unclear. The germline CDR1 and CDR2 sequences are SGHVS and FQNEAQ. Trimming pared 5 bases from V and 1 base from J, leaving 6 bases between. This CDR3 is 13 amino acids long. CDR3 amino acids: CASSQFSNQPQHF. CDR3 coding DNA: TGTGCCAGCAGCCAATTCAGCAATCAGCCCCAGCATTTT.

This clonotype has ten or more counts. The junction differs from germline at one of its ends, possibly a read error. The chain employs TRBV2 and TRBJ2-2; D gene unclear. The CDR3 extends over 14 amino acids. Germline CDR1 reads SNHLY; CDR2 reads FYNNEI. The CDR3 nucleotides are TGTGCCAGCAATGAAATAGGTCCCACCGGGGAGCTGTTTTTT. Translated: CASNEIGPTGELFF. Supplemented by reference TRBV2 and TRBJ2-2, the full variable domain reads EPEVTQTPSHQVTQMGQEVILRCVPISNHLYFYWYRQILGQKVEFLVSFYNNEISEKSEIFDDQFSVERPDGSNFTLKIRSTKLEDSAMYFCASNEIGPTGELFFGEGSRLTVL.

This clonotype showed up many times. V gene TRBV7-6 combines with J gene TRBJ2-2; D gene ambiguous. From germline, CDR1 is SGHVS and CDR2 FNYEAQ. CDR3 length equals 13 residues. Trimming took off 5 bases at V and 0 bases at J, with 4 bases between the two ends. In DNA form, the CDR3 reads TGTGCCAGCAGCGGGACGAACACCGGGGAGCTGTTTTTT. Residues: CASSGTNTGELFF. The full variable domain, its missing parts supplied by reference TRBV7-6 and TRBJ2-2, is GAGVSQSPRYKVTKRGQDVALRCDPISGHVSLYWYRQALGQGPEFLTYFNYEAQQDKSGLPNDRFSAERPEGSISTLTIQRTEQRDSAMYRCASSGTNTGELFFGEGSRLTVL.

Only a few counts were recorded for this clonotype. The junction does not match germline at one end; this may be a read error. The chain's CDR3 is CVSTGQISYEQYF. CDR3 sequence (DNA): TGTGTCAGCACCGGACAGATCTCCTACGAGCAGTACTTC. V and J are TRBV6-1 and TRBJ2-7, with D perhaps matching TRBD1 (6 bases). The CDR3 runs to 13 residues. The germline V gene encodes CDR1 MNHNS and CDR2 SASEGT.

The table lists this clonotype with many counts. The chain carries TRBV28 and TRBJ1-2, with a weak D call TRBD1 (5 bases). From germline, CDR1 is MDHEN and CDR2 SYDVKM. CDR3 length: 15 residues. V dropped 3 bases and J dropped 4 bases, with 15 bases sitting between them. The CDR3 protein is CASSLTPGRPYGYTF. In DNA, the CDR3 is TGTGCCAGCAGTTTGACTCCAGGGCGCCCCTATGGCTACACCTTC.

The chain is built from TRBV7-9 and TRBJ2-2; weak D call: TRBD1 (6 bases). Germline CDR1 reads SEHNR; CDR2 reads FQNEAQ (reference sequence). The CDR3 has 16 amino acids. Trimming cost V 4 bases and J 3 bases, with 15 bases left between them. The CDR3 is CASSSTGTYDTGELFF. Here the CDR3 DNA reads TGTGCCAGCAGCTCAACAGGGACCTACGACACCGGGGAGCTGTTTTTT.

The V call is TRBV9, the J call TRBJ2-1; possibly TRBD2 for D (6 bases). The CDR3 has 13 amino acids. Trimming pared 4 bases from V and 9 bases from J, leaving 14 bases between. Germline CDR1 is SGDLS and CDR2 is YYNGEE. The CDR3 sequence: CASSPPSVPEQFF. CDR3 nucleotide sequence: TGTGCCAGCAGCCCTCCTAGCGTTCCTGAGCAGTTCTTC.

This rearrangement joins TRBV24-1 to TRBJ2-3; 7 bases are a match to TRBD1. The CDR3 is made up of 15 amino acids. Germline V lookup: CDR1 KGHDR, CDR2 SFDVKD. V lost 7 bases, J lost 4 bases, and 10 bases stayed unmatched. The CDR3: CATRGTAGGPDTQYF. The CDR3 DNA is TGTGCCACCAGAGGGACGGCAGGGGGACCAGATACGCAGTATTTT.

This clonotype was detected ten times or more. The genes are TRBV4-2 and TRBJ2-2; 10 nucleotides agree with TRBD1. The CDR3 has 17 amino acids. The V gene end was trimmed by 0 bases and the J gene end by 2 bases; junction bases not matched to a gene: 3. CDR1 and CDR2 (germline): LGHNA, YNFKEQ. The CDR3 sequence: CASSQDVTGGNTGELFF. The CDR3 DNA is TGTGCCAGCAGCCAAGACGTGACAGGGGGCAACACCGGGGAGCTGTTTTTT.